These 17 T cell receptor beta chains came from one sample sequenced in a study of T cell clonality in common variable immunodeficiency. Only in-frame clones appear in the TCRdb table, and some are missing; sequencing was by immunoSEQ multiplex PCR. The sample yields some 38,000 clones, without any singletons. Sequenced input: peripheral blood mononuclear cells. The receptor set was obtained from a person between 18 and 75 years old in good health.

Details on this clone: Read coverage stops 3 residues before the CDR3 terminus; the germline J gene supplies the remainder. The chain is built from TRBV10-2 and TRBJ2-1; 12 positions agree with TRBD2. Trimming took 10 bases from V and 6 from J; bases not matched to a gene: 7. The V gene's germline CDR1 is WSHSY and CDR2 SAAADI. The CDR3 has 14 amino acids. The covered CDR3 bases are TGCGCCACGTGTCTAGCGGGAGGGACCAATGAG. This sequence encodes CATCLAGGTNE. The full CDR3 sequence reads CATCLAGGTNEQFF.

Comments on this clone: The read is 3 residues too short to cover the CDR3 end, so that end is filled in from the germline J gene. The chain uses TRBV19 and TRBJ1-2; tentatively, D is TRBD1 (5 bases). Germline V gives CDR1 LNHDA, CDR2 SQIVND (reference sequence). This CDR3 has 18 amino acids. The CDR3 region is CASSRGTSGRFSYNDYTF. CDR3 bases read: TGTGCCAGTAGTAGGGGGACTAGCGGGAGGTTTTCCTACAATGAC.

The sequenced part of the CDR3 DNA is TGTGCCAGCAGCTGGACGGGACAGGCCTACGAG. Residues: CASSWTGQAYE. The full CDR3 protein is CASSWTGQAYEQYF. The genes are TRBV7-9 and TRBJ2-7, with 8 bases identical to TRBD1. The read terminates 3 residues before the CDR3 end, so the remaining end is supplied by the germline J gene. The CDR3 spans 14 residues. Unmatched junction bases numbered 4, after V lost 4 bases and J lost 2 bases. CDR1 and CDR2 from the germline V gene are SEHNR and FQNEAQ (reference sequence).

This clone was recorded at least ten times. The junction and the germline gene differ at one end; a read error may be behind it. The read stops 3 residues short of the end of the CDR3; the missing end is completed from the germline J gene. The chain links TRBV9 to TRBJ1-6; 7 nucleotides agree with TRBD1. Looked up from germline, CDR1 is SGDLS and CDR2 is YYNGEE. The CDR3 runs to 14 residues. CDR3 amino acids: CAGSGGTARSPLHF. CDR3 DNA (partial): TGTGCCGGCAGCGGCGGGACAGCCCGTTCACCC.

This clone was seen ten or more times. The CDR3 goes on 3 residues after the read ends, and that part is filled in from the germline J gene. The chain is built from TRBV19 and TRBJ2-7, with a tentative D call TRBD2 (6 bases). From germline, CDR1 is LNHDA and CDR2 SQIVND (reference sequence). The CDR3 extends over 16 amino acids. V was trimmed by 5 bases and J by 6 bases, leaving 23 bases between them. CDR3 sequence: CASSRSWRDKSSEQYF. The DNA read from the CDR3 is TGTGCCAGTAGTCGGAGCTGGCGGGATAAATCTTCCGAG.

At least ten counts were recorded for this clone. The CDR3 sequence: CASSQRRGLIYF. The sequenced CDR3 bases are TGCGCCAGCAGTCAAAGGAGAGGGTTG. The chain employs TRBV23-1 and TRBJ1-3, with D hard to call. The read ends 3 residues before the CDR3 terminus; that terminus is restored from the germline J gene. Being an ORF, TRBV23-1 has a function that is uncertain. The CDR3 totals 12 residues.

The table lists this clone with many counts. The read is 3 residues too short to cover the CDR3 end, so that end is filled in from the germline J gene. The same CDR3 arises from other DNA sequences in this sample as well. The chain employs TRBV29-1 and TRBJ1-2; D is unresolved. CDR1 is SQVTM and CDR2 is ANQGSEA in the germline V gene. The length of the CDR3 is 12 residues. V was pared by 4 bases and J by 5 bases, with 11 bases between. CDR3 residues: CSVGDNDYGYTF. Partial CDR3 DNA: TGCAGCGTTGGTGACAACGATTATGGC.

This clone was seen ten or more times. The CDR3 DNA, read in part, is TGCAGTGCTAGTCGTAGGGGCCCTTCACCC. As protein: CSASRRGPSP. The full CDR3 protein reads CSASRRGPSPLHF. The chain combines TRBV20-1 with TRBJ1-6, with a weak D call TRBD1 (5 bases). The read gets to within 3 residues of the CDR3 end, and the germline J gene fills in the rest. The germline V gene encodes CDR1 DFQATT and CDR2 SNEGSKA (reference sequence). CDR3 length: 13 amino acids. Trimming cost V 3 bases and J 9 bases, with 12 bases left between them.

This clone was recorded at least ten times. The CDR3 sequence: CSARDRDSRETQYF. The sequenced part of the CDR3 DNA is TGCAGTGCTAGAGACCGGGACAGTCGGGAGACC. The J gene is TRBJ2-5, the V gene TRBV20-1; TRBD1 agrees at 7 bases. With the read ending 3 residues before the CDR3 end, the germline J gene is used to fill in that end. Germline V gives CDR1 DFQATT, CDR2 SNEGSKA (reference sequence). Trimming removed 0 bases from V and 5 bases from J; junction bases left unmatched: 6. The CDR3 extends over 14 amino acids.

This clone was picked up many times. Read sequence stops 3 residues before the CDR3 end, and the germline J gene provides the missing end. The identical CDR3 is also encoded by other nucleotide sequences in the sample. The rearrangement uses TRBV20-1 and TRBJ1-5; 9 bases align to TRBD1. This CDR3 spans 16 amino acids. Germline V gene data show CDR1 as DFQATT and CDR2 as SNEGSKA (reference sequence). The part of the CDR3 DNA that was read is TGCAGTGCTAGAGATACGACAGGGGGATATCGTGGACCC. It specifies CSARDTTGGYRGP. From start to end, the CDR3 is CSARDTTGGYRGPQHF.

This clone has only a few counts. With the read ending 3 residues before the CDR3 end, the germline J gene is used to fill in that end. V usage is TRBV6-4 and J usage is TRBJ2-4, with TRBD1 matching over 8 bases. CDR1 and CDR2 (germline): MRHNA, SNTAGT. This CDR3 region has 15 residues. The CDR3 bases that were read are TGTGCCAGCAGTGACACCGGACAGGGAATGGGTGGT. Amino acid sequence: CASSDTGQGMGG. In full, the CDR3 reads CASSDTGQGMGGQYF.

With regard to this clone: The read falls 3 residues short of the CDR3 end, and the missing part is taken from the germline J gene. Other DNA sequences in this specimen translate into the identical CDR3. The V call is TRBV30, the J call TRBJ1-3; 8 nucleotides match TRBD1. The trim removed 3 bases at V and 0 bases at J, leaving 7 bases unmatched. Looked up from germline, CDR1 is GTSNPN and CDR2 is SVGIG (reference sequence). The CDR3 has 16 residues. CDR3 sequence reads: CAWSGQGTYSGNTIYF. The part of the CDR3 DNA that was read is TGTGCCTGGAGCGGACAGGGCACCTACTCTGGAAACACC. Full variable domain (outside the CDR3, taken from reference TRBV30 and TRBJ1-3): SQTIHQWPATLVQPVGSPLSLECTVEGTSNPNLYWYRQAAGRGLQLLFYSVGIGQISSEVPQNLSASRPQDRQFILSSKKLLLSDSGFYLCAWSGQGTYSGNTIYFGEGSWLTVV.

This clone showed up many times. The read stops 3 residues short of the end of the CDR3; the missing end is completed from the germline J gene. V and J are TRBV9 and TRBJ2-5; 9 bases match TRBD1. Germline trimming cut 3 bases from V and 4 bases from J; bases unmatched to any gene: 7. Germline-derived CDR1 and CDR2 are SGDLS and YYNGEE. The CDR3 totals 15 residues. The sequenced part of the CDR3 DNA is TGTGCCAGCAGCGCCGGACAGGGGCCCAGAGAGACC. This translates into CASSAGQGPRET. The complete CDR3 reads CASSAGQGPRETQYF.

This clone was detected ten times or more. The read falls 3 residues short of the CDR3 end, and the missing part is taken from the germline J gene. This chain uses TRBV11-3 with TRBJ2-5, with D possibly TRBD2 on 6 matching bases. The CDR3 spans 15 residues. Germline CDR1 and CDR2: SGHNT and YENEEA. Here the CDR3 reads CASRLAVRRQETQYF. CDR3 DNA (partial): TGTGCAAGTCGCTTAGCGGTTAGGCGGCAAGAGACC.

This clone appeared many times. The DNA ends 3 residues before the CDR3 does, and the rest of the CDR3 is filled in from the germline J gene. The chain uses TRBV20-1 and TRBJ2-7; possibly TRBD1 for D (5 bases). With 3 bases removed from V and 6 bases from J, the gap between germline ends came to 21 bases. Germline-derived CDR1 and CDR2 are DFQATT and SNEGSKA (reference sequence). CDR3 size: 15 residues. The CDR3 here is CSASQGSPRSGEQYF. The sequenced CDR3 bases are TGCAGTGCTAGCCAGGGAAGCCCGCGTTCTGGCGAG.

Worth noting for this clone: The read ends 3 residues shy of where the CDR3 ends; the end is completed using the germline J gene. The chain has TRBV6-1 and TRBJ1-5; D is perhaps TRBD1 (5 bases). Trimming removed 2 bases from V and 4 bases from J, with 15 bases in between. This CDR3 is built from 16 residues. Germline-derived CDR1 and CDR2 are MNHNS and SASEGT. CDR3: CASSETSAGPNQPQHF. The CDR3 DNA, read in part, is TGTGCCAGCAGTGAAACTTCTGCAGGGCCAAATCAGCCC.

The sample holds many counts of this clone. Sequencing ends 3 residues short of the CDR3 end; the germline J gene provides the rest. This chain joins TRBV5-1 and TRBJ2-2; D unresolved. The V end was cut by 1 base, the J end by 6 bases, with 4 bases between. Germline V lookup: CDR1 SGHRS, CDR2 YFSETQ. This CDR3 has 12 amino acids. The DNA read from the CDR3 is TGCGCCAGCAGCTTGTATGCCGGGGAG. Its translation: CASSLYAGE. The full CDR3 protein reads CASSLYAGELFF.